These 12 T cell receptor beta chains came from one sample sequenced in a study of shared clonotypes between healthy human individuals. TCRdb's copy holds only in-frame clones and misses some; the assay was immunoSEQ multiplex PCR. Among 2 million to 2.5 million clones listed, 80% to 95% were seen once. Sequencing input: naive CD4+ T cells from PBMCs. Subset specified: CD45RA+ positively selected. The source of these receptors is a young man in good health. Some clones in this sample may be carry-over from other donors' samples.

The chain recombines TRBV5-3 with TRBJ2-7; 8 bases align to TRBD2. TRBV5-3 belongs to the ORF category, with a function that is uncertain. CDR3 length: 15 amino acids. Trimming at V came to 0 bases and at J to 2 bases, leaving 4 bases not matched to a gene. In nucleotides, the CDR3 is TGTGCCAGAAGCTTGGCTGCGCGGGAGGCCTACGAGCAGTACTTC. This encodes CARSLAAREAYEQYF.

The chain uses TRBV5-1 and TRBJ1-4; TRBD1 is a possible D gene (6 bases). Germline V gives CDR1 SGHRS, CDR2 YFSETQ. The CDR3 contains 14 residues. Trimming took off 2 bases at V and 3 bases at J, with 8 bases between the two ends. CDR3 residues: CASSFRTANEKLFF. In DNA, the CDR3 is TGCGCCAGCAGCTTCCGGACAGCTAATGAAAAACTGTTTTTT.

J is TRBJ1-5 and V is TRBV25-1; maybe TRBD1 (5 bases). The germline V gene has CDR1 MGHDK and CDR2 SYGVNS. The germline V and J ends were trimmed by 3 bases and 7 bases, with 13 bases remaining between them. The CDR3 spans 14 residues. The CDR3 is CASSDARAAQPQHF. The CDR3 DNA reads as TGTGCCAGCAGTGACGCCAGGGCAGCACAGCCCCAGCATTTT.

The gene calls are TRBV18 and TRBJ2-3, with 8 positions matching TRBD2. CDR1 and CDR2 (germline): KGHSH, LQKENI. The CDR3 length is 15 residues. V was clipped by 3 bases and J by 3 bases; unmatched bases: 5. The CDR3 nucleotides are TGTGCCAGCTCACCGGGACTAGGGGCTACAGATACGCAGTATTTT. The encoded protein is CASSPGLGATDTQYF.

This chain joins TRBV28 and TRBJ2-3; D uncertain. Per germline, CDR1 MDHEN and CDR2 SYDVKM. The CDR3 contains 14 residues. V lost 3 bases and J 4 bases, leaving 11 bases between the germline ends. The CDR3 sequence: CASSFIMGPDTQYF. In nucleotides, the CDR3 is TGTGCCAGCAGTTTTATAATGGGCCCAGATACGCAGTATTTT.

This rearrangement joins TRBV6-6 to TRBJ2-7; 10 bases line up with TRBD2. Germline values: CDR1 MNHNY, CDR2 SVGAGI (reference sequence). Trimming at V came to 5 bases and at J to 4 bases, leaving 2 bases not matched to a gene. The CDR3 consists of 13 residues. CDR3 sequence reads: CASSLAGAYEQYF. As DNA, the CDR3 is TGTGCCAGCAGTCTAGCGGGAGCTTACGAGCAGTACTTC.

The chain couples TRBV14 to TRBJ2-2, with TRBD2 identical over 12 bases. The CDR3 extends over 15 amino acids. After removal of 5 bases from V and 7 bases from J, the junction contained 5 bases not matched to a gene. The germline V gene encodes CDR1 SGHDN and CDR2 FVKESK. CDR3 coding DNA: TGTGCCAGCAGCTCACTAGCGGGAGGCGTCGGGGAGCTGTTTTTT. Protein product: CASSSLAGGVGELFF.

Comments on this clone: Other DNA sequences within the sample encode an identical CDR3. V and J are TRBV5-1 and TRBJ2-3; 9 positions match TRBD2. Losses at the gene ends were 2 bases for V and 0 bases for J; bases not matched to a gene: 4. The germline V gene encodes CDR1 SGHRS and CDR2 YFSETQ. The CDR3 covers 16 residues. CDR3 nucleotide sequence: TGCGCCAGCAGCTTCCTAGCGGGATCTAGCACAGATACGCAGTATTTT. Protein sequence: CASSFLAGSSTDTQYF.

The chain combines TRBV7-6 with TRBJ2-7; D not resolved. CDR1 and CDR2 (germline): SGHVS, FNYEAQ. The CDR3 runs 13 residues. Deletions cut 6 bases from V and 3 bases from J, with 12 bases between. The CDR3 region has the DNA TGTGCCAGCAGTTCTCGACCGAGCTACGAGCAGTACTTC. It is translated as CASSSRPSYEQYF.

The sample holds one count of this clone. The rearrangement joins TRBV6-5 to TRBJ2-3; D remains unclear. V was pared by 2 bases and J by 8 bases, with 14 bases between. This CDR3 is 14 amino acids long. Germline V gene data show CDR1 as MNHEY and CDR2 as SVGAGI. In DNA, the CDR3 is TGTGCCAGCAGTTACCACCCTTCTGATCGTACGCAGTATTTT. Protein sequence: CASSYHPSDRTQYF.

J is TRBJ2-3 and V is TRBV7-2, with unresolved D. The germline V gene has CDR1 SGHTA and CDR2 FQGNSA. This CDR3 contains 12 residues. V was clipped by 9 bases and J by 0 bases, with 7 bases between them. CDR3 protein: CASLDSTDTQYF. CDR3 nucleotides: TGTGCCAGTTTAGATAGCACAGATACGCAGTATTTT. Supplemented by reference TRBV7-2 and TRBJ2-3, the full variable domain reads GAGVSQSPSNKVTEKGKDVELRCDPISGHTALYWYRQSLGQGLEFLIYFQGNSAPDKSGLPSDRFSAERTGGSVSTLTIQRTQQEDSAVYLCASLDSTDTQYFGPGTRLTVL.

The chain couples TRBV18 to TRBJ2-1, with 13 nucleotides matching TRBD2. The V segment lost 0 bases and the J segment 10 bases; nucleotides outside the gene matches: 3. CDR3 size: 15 residues. Per the germline V gene, CDR1 is KGHSH and CDR2 is LQKENI. DNA of the CDR3: TGTGCCAGCTCACCACCGGGACTAGCGGGAATAGAGCAGTTCTTC. This encodes CASSPPGLAGIEQFF.